A selection of T cell receptor beta chains follows, all from one sample in a study of T cells in Graves' hyperthyroidism and ophthalmopathy. TCRdb reprocessed the multiplex PCR reads with MiXCR, giving one entry per CDR3 protein. The table records just under 750,000 distinct CDR3 sequences, roughly a third of them present only once. Sequencing was performed on blood. The receptors stem from a middle-aged woman with Graves' hyperthyroidism. The CDR3 runs from the conserved cysteine through the conserved F or W. D genes are given only for firm matches. Expanded clones are given a class, and other clones once, few, many or no size at all.

TRBV20-1	NA	few	TRBJ1-2	14	TGCAGTGCTATCCCCGGGGACGGAACCTATGGCTACACCTTC	CSAIPGDGTYGYTF
TRBV7-2	NA	NA	TRBJ2-2	13	TGTGCCAGCAAGACCGGGGTCCCCGGGGAGCCGTTTTTT	CASKTGVPGEPFF
TRBV20-1	TRBD1	few	TRBJ2-5	13	TGCAGTGCTAGAGCAGGGGGCGAAGAGACCCAGTACTTC	CSARAGGEETQYF
TRBV5-8	NA	few	TRBJ1-2	15	TGTGCCAGCAGCCCTCCGGGACCAGCTAACTATGGCTACACCTTC	CASSPPGPANYGYTF
TRBV2	TRBD1	few	TRBJ2-7	13	TGTGCCATCTGGACAGGGGGGGGTAGCGGGCAGTACTTC	CAIWTGGGSGQYF
TRBV29-1	NA	many	TRBJ1-4	13	TGCAGCGTTTTAACAGGTCCTAATGAAAAACTGTTTTTT	CSVLTGPNEKLFF
TRBV11-2	NA	NA	TRBJ1-2	19	TGTGCCAGCAGCTTCTACCGAAACTTTAAGACAGGCGACAACTATGGCTACACCTTC	CASSFYRNFKTGDNYGYTF
TRBV2	NA	many	TRBJ2-5	15	TGTGCCAGCAGTGAACCGGACAGTGAACAAGAGACCCAGTACTTC	CASSEPDSEQETQYF
TRBV4-3	NA	NA	TRBJ1-1	14	TGCGCCAGCAGCCGTGAGAGTGGAGGCACTGAAGCTTTCTTT	CASSRESGGTEAFF
TRBV12-3/TRBV12-4	TRBD1	NA	TRBJ1-2	15	TGTGCCAGCAGTTTCTCGGACAGGGAATCTTTAGGCTACACCTTC	CASSFSDRESLGYTF
TRBV2	NA	many	TRBJ1-4	14	TGTGCCAGCAGGCAGGGTTCAACTAATGAAAAACTGTTTTTT	CASRQGSTNEKLFF
TRBV7-2	NA	many	TRBJ1-2	12	TGTGCCAGCAGCTTAAACAGGCGAAGCTACACCTTC	CASSLNRRSYTF
TRBV20-1	TRBD1	many	TRBJ1-6	13	TGCAGTGCTACCGGGACAGGGGCGGCACCCCTCCACTTT	CSATGTGAAPLHF
TRBV13	TRBD1	once	TRBJ1-2	13	TGTGCCAGCAGCGAGGGGACAGGGAGGAAGGACACCTTC	CASSEGTGRKDTF
TRBV11-2	NA	NA	TRBJ1-5	15	TGTGCCAGCAGCTTAGATCAGGGATGGAGTCAGCCCCAGCATTTT	CASSLDQGWSQPQHF
TRBV19	NA	NA	TRBJ1-2	16	TGTGCCAGTAGTATTGTACAGGGTTTAACCCCCTATGGCTACACCTTC	CASSIVQGLTPYGYTF
TRBV7-8	NA	few	TRBJ1-1	13	TGTGCCAGCAGACTGACAGGCATCACTGAAGCTTTCTTT	CASRLTGITEAFF
TRBV27	NA	few	TRBJ1-5	15	TGTGCCAGCAGTTCCGGCGGGTTTAGCAATCAGCCCCAGCATTTT	CASSSGGFSNQPQHF
TRBV7-9	NA	many	TRBJ2-7	15	TGTGCCAGCAGCTTAGTATCCCTTCCCTCCTACGAGCAGTACTTC	CASSLVSLPSYEQYF
TRBV27	NA	NA	TRBJ2-7	13	TGTGCCAGCAGGCCTACGGACCGTTACGAGCAGTACTTC	CASRPTDRYEQYF
TRBV7-2	NA	NA	TRBJ1-3	15	TGTGCCAGCAGCCAATTTCTAGGGCCTGGAAACACCATATATTTT	CASSQFLGPGNTIYF
TRBV19	NA	NA	TRBJ1-5	12	TGTGCCAGCACCCAGGGGTACGAGCCCCAGCATTTT	CASTQGYEPQHF
TRBV5-6	NA	NA	TRBJ2-5	13	TGTGCCAGCAGCCCAAACAGTCAAGAGACCCAGTACTTC	CASSPNSQETQYF
TRBV29-1	NA	NA	TRBJ2-5	14	TGCAGCACGAGCCGAGGGCAGCTAGTGGAGACCCAGTACTTC	CSTSRGQLVETQYF
TRBV7-9	TRBD2	NA	TRBJ2-1	15	TGTGCCAGCAGGCAGTTAGCGGGAGGGAACAATGAGCAGTTCTTC	CASRQLAGGNNEQFF
TRBV24-1	NA	NA	TRBJ2-1	15	TGTGCCACCAGTGGACAGGTGGGCTCCTACAATGAGCAGTTCTTC	CATSGQVGSYNEQFF
TRBV6-5	NA	few	TRBJ1-2	14	TGTGCCACCCGGACCAATTGGGGTTGGAATGGCTACACCTTC	CATRTNWGWNGYTF
TRBV7-3	NA	NA	TRBJ1-6	15	TGTGCCAGCAGCTTGGGGGCAGTCCTGAATTCACCCCTCCACTTT	CASSLGAVLNSPLHF
TRBV5-4	NA	many	TRBJ1-6	17	TGTGCCAGCAGCTTGGCCTCCAGGCGAACGGCCTATTCACCCCTCCACTTT	CASSLASRRTAYSPLHF
TRBV12-3/TRBV12-4	NA	few	TRBJ1-1	14	TGTGCCAGCTCAAACCTGAGAATGAACACTGAAGCTTTCTTT	CASSNLRMNTEAFF
TRBV25-1	NA	NA	TRBJ2-5	14	TGTGCCAGCAGTGATTTTTCCCCCGGGGAGACCCAGTACTTC	CASSDFSPGETQYF
TRBV5-6	NA	many	TRBJ1-5	15	TGTGCCAGCAGCTTGGGGGTGCGCCTAAATCAGCCCCAGCATTTT	CASSLGVRLNQPQHF
TRBV12-3/TRBV12-4	NA	NA	TRBJ1-5	13	TGTGCCAGCAGCCAGGGGCTTCAACGGCCCCAGCATTTT	CASSQGLQRPQHF
TRBV7-9	TRBD1	NA	TRBJ1-4	13	TGTGCCAGCACCCGGGGGACAGGGGATAAACTGTTTTTT	CASTRGTGDKLFF
TRBV6-6	NA	many	TRBJ1-1	11	TGTGCCAGCAGCGCGGACACTGAAGCTTTCTTT	CASSADTEAFF
TRBV7-9	NA	many	TRBJ1-2	13	TGTGCCAGCACGGGGACCGCAGTGAATGGCTACACCTTC	CASTGTAVNGYTF
TRBV6-6	TRBD1	few	TRBJ2-6	16	TGTGCCAGCCGGGACAGGGGACTGGTAGGGGCCAACGTCCTGACTTTC	CASRDRGLVGANVLTF
TRBV7-2	NA	few	TRBJ1-1	14	TGTGCCAGCAGACAGGCGGGGCCGAACACTGAAGCTTTCTTT	CASRQAGPNTEAFF
TRBV15	NA	many	TRBJ1-4	16	TGTGCCACCAGCAGAAGCCGGGCCGTCACTAATGAAAAACTGTTTTTT	CATSRSRAVTNEKLFF
TRBV6-2/TRBV6-3	NA	NA	TRBJ1-6	11	TGTGCCAGCAGTTCGGAATCACCCCCCCACTTT	CASSSESPPHF
TRBV7-9	NA	NA	TRBJ2-5	13	TGTGCCAGCAGCGGCCAGATTAAAGAGACCCAGTACTTC	CASSGQIKETQYF
TRBV7-2	NA	many	TRBJ2-7	16	TGTGCCAGCAGCTTGTGGCTGGAGGGCCACGGTTACGAGCAGTACTTC	CASSLWLEGHGYEQYF
TRBV4-1	NA	NA	TRBJ1-6	15	TGCGCCAGCAGCCAAGTTGCAGGAAATAATTCACCCCTCCACTTT	CASSQVAGNNSPLHF
TRBV6-2/TRBV6-3	NA	NA	TRBJ1-1	13	TGTGCCAGCAGTTACTCGCTGGGAACTGAAGCTTTCTTT	CASSYSLGTEAFF
TRBV12-3/TRBV12-4	TRBD1	NA	TRBJ1-1	15	TGTGCCAGCAGTTTACCCGGGACAGGGTCGACTGAAGCTTTCTTT	CASSLPGTGSTEAFF
TRBV7-8	NA	many	TRBJ1-5	15	TGTGCCAGCAGCTTATTCGGGGTAAGCAATCAGCCCCAGCATTTT	CASSLFGVSNQPQHF
TRBV2	NA	once	TRBJ1-2	12	TGTGCCAGCAGTCCTTACCAGTATGGCTACACCTTC	CASSPYQYGYTF
TRBV7-3	NA	many	TRBJ1-1	15	TGTGCCAGCAGTCCCACAGTGGGGCGGAACACTGAAGCTTTCTTT	CASSPTVGRNTEAFF